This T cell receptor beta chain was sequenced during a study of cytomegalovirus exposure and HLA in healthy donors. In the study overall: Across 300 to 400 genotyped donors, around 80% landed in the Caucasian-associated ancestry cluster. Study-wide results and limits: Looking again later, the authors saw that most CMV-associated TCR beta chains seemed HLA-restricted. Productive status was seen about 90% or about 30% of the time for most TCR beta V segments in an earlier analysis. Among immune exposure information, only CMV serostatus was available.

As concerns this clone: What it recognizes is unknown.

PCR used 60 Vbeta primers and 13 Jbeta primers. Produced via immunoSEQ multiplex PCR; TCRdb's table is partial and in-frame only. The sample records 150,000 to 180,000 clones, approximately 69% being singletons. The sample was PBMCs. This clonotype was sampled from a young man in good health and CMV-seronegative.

In DNA, the CDR3 is TGTGCCAGCAGCTTGACGGGACTAGCAACCGATGAGCAGTTCTTC. As protein: CASSLTGLATDEQFF. V is TRBV5-6 and J is TRBJ2-1; 9 bases are a match to TRBD2. The CDR3 totals 15 residues. The germline CDR1 and CDR2 sequences are SGHDT and YYEEEE. J was trimmed by 8 bases and V by 1 base; bases with no gene match: 7. The whole variable domain, filled in from reference TRBV5-6 and TRBJ2-1, reads DAGVTQSPTHLIKTRGQQVTLRCSPKSGHDTVSWYQQALGQGPQFIFQYYEEEERQRGNFPDRFSGHQFPNYSSELNVNALLLGDSALYLCASSLTGLATDEQFFGPGTRLTVL.